What follows is one TCR beta chain and its context. Its antigen is unidentified. Combining a sample-barcoded 5' primer with a J-beta primer mix, a second PCR ran for 7 to 11 cycles. One entry per CDR3 protein, called by TCRdb with MiXCR from the 5' RACE reads. The repertoire consists of 850,000 to 1,100,000 distinct CDR3 sequences, with roughly two fifths occurring once and the leading ten covering roughly 13%. The data derive from a study of blood T cells in healthy people across ages. The study's findings and limits: With unsorted PBMCs, a conclusive comparison of naive versus antigen-experienced cells was not possible.

The material sequenced was blood. This clonotype was sampled from a man between 18 and 35 years old in good health.

The CDR3 DNA reads TGTGCCAGCAGTTTGGGGGAAGATCAGCCCCAGCATTTT. Residues: CASSLGEDQPQHF. The V call is TRBV12-3 or TRBV12-4, the J call TRBJ1-5; TRBD1 is a possible D gene (5 bases). The CDR3 runs to 13 residues. Deletions cut 3 bases from V and 5 bases from J, with 8 bases between.